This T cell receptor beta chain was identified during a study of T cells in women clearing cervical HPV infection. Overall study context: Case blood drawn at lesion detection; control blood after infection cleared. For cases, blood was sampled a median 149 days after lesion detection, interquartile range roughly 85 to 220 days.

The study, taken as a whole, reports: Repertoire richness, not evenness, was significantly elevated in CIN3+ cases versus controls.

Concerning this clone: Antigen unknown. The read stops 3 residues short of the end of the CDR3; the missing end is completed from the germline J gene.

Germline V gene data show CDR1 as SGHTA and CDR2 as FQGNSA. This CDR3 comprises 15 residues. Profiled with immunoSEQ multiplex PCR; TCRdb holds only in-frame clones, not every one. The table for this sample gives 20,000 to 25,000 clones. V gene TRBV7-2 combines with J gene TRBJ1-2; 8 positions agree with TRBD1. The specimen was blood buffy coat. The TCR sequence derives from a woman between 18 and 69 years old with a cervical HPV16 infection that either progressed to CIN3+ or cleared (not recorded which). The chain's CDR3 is CASSLGQGIGDTYTF. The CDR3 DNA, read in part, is TGTGCCAGCAGCTTAGGACAGGGGATAGGAGATACC.